A single sample gave rise to the 21 T cell receptor beta chains below, sequenced in a study of shared clonotypes between healthy human individuals. Assay: immunoSEQ multiplex PCR; the TCRdb copy retains only in-frame clones and omits some. This table has about 2 million clones, less than 95% appearing once. The naive CD8 population came from CD45RO-negative cells selected for CCR7, without terminally differentiated effector memory CD45RA+ cells. Sequences were obtained from naive CD8+ T cells sorted from blood. The receptors stem from a man aged 18 to 35 in good health.

This clone has only one observation. The chain links TRBV27 to TRBJ1-1; the match to TRBD1 covers 7 bases. There are 14 residues in the CDR3. Germline V CDR1 and CDR2: MNHEY, SMNVEV (reference sequence). V lost 5 bases to trimming and J lost 3 bases; unmatched junction nucleotides: 6. CDR3 region: CASSPGGEDTEAFF. The DNA of the CDR3 is TGTGCCAGCAGTCCAGGGGGGGAGGACACTGAAGCTTTCTTT.

CDR3 bases: TGTGCCAGCAGCCAAGATTTTGGGGACACTGAAGCTTTCTTT. Translation: CASSQDFGDTEAFF. This chain joins TRBV14 and TRBJ1-1; no definite D call. The CDR3 covers 14 residues. CDR1 is SGHDN, CDR2 FVKESK, per germline. Trimming stripped 0 bases from V and 3 bases from J, with 8 bases between.

The chain employs TRBV7-9 and TRBJ1-5; D is perhaps TRBD1 (5 bases). Germline V lookup: CDR1 SEHNR, CDR2 FQNEAQ (reference sequence). The CDR3 loop spans 15 amino acids. Trimming shortened V by 5 bases and J by 4 bases, and 15 bases separated the two germline ends. The chain's CDR3 is CASSQGEGFNQPQHF. As DNA, the CDR3 is TGTGCCAGCAGCCAAGGTGAGGGGTTTAATCAGCCCCAGCATTTT.

A word on this clone: Different DNA sequences within this sample yield the same CDR3. V and J are TRBV4-1 and TRBJ2-4; D is unresolved. The ends were cut back, 0 bases at V and 6 bases at J, with 3 bases in the middle. The CDR3 runs 12 residues. Per germline, CDR1 MGHRA and CDR2 YSYEKL. The CDR3 sequence: CASSQDLNIQYF. CDR3 in DNA: TGCGCCAGCAGCCAAGACCTAAACATTCAGTACTTC.

This clone was counted a single time. The chain is built from TRBV6-5 and TRBJ2-7; D may be TRBD1 (6 bases). The germline V gene encodes CDR1 MNHEY and CDR2 SVGAGI. The CDR3 loop spans 14 amino acids. The ends were cut back, 2 bases at V and 3 bases at J, with 11 bases in the middle. CDR3 amino acids: CASSYQDSGYEQYF. DNA of the CDR3: TGTGCCAGCAGTTACCAGGACAGCGGCTACGAGCAGTACTTC.

This clone is a singleton in its sample. This sequence joins TRBV6-5 and TRBJ2-7; 9 bases are shared with TRBD1. The V segment lost 6 bases and the J segment 3 bases; nucleotides outside the gene matches: 9. CDR3 size: 15 residues. The V gene's germline CDR1 is MNHEY and CDR2 SVGAGI. The CDR3 sequence: CASSTPGQGHYEQYF. In nucleotides, the CDR3 is TGTGCCAGCAGCACGCCGGGACAGGGACACTACGAGCAGTACTTC.

This clone appeared a single time. The sample carries other DNA sequences with the same CDR3. J is TRBJ1-2 and V is TRBV28; 8 bases fit TRBD1. The V segment lost 5 bases and the J segment 2 bases; nucleotides outside the gene matches: 1. CDR1 and CDR2 from the germline V gene are MDHEN and SYDVKM. This CDR3 spans 13 amino acids. The CDR3 bases are TGTGCCAGCAGTGGGGACAGGAACTATGGCTACACCTTC. As protein: CASSGDRNYGYTF.

This rearrangement joins TRBV7-3 to TRBJ2-5, with 14 bases lining up with TRBD2. Germline-derived CDR1 and CDR2 are SGHTA and FQGTGA. The CDR3 spans 15 residues. The V and J ends lost 5 bases and 3 bases, in that order; junction bases with no gene match: 2. The CDR3 DNA follows: TGTGCCAGCAGCCCGGGACTAGCGGGGGAAGAGACCCAGTACTTC. Its translation: CASSPGLAGEETQYF.

In DNA form, the CDR3 reads TGTGCCAGCAGCGCCACCGGGCCTACTGATGGCTACACCTTC. Residues: CASSATGPTDGYTF. V usage is TRBV11-1 and J usage is TRBJ1-2, with D hard to call. From germline, CDR1 is SGHAT and CDR2 FQDESV (reference sequence). Deletions cut 5 bases from V and 6 bases from J, with 16 bases between. This CDR3 region has 14 residues.

The rearrangement uses TRBV28 and TRBJ2-3, with D maybe TRBD2 (5 bases). Deletions cut 3 bases from V and 6 bases from J, with 16 bases between. Germline assignment: CDR1 MDHEN and CDR2 SYDVKM. The CDR3 contains 15 residues. The CDR3 here is CASSFREIFLDTQYF. CDR3 nucleotides: TGTGCCAGCAGTTTTAGGGAGATCTTCTTGGATACGCAGTATTTT.

Regarding this clone: The sample carries other DNA sequences with the same CDR3. CDR3 nucleotides: TGTGCCAGCACCTGGACAGGGAACACTGAAGCTTTCTTT. Translating it yields CASTWTGNTEAFF. This chain links TRBV2 with TRBJ1-1; 7 nucleotides match TRBD1. This CDR3 has 13 residues. Germline V CDR1 and CDR2: SNHLY, FYNNEI. Trimming cost V 7 bases and J 1 base; bases outside gene matches: 3.

The chain combines TRBV4-1 with TRBJ1-1; D not certain. The ends were cut back, 0 bases at V and 0 bases at J, with 8 bases in the middle. CDR3 length: 15 residues. Per germline, CDR1 MGHRA and CDR2 YSYEKL. CDR3 protein: CASSQDLSMNTEAFF. CDR3 DNA sequence: TGCGCCAGCAGCCAAGATCTTTCGATGAACACTGAAGCTTTCTTT.

This rearrangement joins TRBV7-9 to TRBJ2-3; 9 bases match TRBD2. Germline loops: CDR1 SEHNR, CDR2 FQNEAQ (reference sequence). J gave up 1 base and V 6 bases, and 5 bases lay outside the gene matches. The CDR3 runs 15 residues. Here the CDR3 reads CASRQRGEGTDTQYF. The CDR3 region has the DNA TGTGCCAGCAGACAGCGGGGGGAGGGCACAGATACGCAGTATTTT.

The chain combines TRBV4-1 with TRBJ1-6; 8 nucleotides line up with TRBD1. CDR1 and CDR2 from the germline V gene are MGHRA and YSYEKL. The ends lost 0 bases at V and 10 bases at J; junction bases unmatched: 5. This CDR3 comprises 15 residues. The CDR3 loop is CASSQDKTGVSPLHF. For the CDR3, the DNA is TGCGCCAGCAGCCAAGACAAGACAGGGGTCTCACCCCTCCACTTT.

CDR3 amino acids: CASMPVGGGYGYTF. In DNA form, the CDR3 reads TGTGCCAGCATGCCAGTAGGGGGTGGCTATGGCTACACCTTC. The V and J genes are TRBV27 and TRBJ1-2, with D tentatively TRBD1 (6 bases). This CDR3 comprises 14 residues. Germline values: CDR1 MNHEY, CDR2 SMNVEV (reference sequence). The V gene lost 7 bases and the J gene lost 4 bases, with 16 bases spanning the gap.

The chain uses TRBV27 and TRBJ2-7; D tentatively reads TRBD1 or TRBD2 (5 bases each). The V and J ends lost 2 bases and 4 bases respectively, with 12 bases between them. The CDR3 loop spans 14 amino acids. CDR1 MNHEY and CDR2 SMNVEV come from the germline V gene (reference sequence). The CDR3 nucleotides read TGTGCCAGCAGTTTAAGAGGGGATGGGTACGAGCAGTACTTC. This gives the protein CASSLRGDGYEQYF.

The rearrangement uses TRBV4-1 and TRBJ2-7; TRBD2 matches 7 bases. This CDR3 spans 15 amino acids. The germline CDR1 and CDR2 sequences are MGHRA and YSYEKL. V lost 3 bases and J lost 2; bases outside the gene matches: 7. CDR3 protein: CASSHIAGTTYEQYF. CDR3 nucleotides: TGCGCCAGCAGCCACATAGCGGGCACCACCTACGAGCAGTACTTC.

This chain joins TRBV5-1 and TRBJ1-1; D is perhaps TRBD1 (5 bases). Trimming took off 4 bases at V and 10 bases at J, with 35 bases between the two ends. From germline, CDR1 is SGHRS and CDR2 YFSETQ. The CDR3 is 19 residues long. The CDR3 here is CASSPWGLLTEGEGVGAFF. CDR3 nucleotide sequence: TGCGCCAGCAGCCCTTGGGGCCTTTTGACAGAGGGAGAGGGAGTGGGAGCTTTCTTT.

The chain links TRBV19 to TRBJ1-2; D unresolved. V was clipped by 2 bases and J by 2 bases, with 12 bases between them. The length of the CDR3 is 15 residues. The germline CDR1 and CDR2 sequences are LNHDA and SQIVND (reference sequence). Here the CDR3 reads CASSIPGERNYGYTF. The DNA for the CDR3 is TGTGCCAGTAGTATACCCGGGGAAAGGAACTATGGCTACACCTTC.

This chain joins TRBV5-6 and TRBJ1-1; D might be TRBD1 (5 bases). CDR1 is SGHDT and CDR2 is YYEEEE in the germline V gene. V was cut by 2 bases and J by 1 base, with 9 bases left in between. The CDR3 is made up of 14 amino acids. CDR3 residues: CASSFQTANTEAFF. The CDR3 DNA sequence: TGTGCCAGCAGCTTTCAGACAGCGAACACTGAAGCTTTCTTT.

The CDR3 DNA reads as TGTGCCAGCAGCTTTTCAGGGGGCGATAGAGAGACCCAGTACTTC. Residues: CASSFSGGDRETQYF. The chain links TRBV7-9 to TRBJ2-5; 8 nucleotides agree with TRBD1. Trimming at V came to 3 bases and at J to 4 bases, leaving 7 bases not matched to a gene. CDR1 SEHNR and CDR2 FQNEAQ come from the germline V gene (reference sequence). The CDR3 has 15 amino acids.